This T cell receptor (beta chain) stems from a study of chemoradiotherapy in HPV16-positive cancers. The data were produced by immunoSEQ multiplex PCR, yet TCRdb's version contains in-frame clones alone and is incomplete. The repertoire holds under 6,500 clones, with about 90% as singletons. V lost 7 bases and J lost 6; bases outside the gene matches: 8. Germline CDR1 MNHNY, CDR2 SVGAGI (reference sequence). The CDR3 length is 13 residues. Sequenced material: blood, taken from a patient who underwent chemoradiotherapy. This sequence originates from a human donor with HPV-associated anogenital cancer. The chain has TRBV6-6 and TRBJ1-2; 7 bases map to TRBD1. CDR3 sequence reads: CASTPDRVNGYTF. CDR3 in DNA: TGTGCCAGCACTCCCGACAGGGTAAATGGCTACACCTTC.